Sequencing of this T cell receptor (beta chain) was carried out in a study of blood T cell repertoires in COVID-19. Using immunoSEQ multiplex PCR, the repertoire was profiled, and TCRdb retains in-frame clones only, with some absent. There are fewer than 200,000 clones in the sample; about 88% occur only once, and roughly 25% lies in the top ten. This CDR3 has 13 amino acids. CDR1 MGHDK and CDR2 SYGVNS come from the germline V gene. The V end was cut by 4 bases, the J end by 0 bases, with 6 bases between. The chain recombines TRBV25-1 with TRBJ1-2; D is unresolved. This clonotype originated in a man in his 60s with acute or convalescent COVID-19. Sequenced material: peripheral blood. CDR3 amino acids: CASSGGTNYGYTF. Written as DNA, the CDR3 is TGTGCCAGCAGTGGAGGAACTAACTATGGCTACACCTTC.